This T cell receptor (beta chain) is from a study of OX40 agonist ivuxolimab in advanced cancers. Study in general: Ivuxolimab was delivered to patients intravenously every 2 weeks at doses spanning 0.01 to 10 mg/kg.

With regard to this clone: Its antigen is still unknown.

There are 16 residues in the CDR3. Germline CDR1 is SGHTA and CDR2 is FQGTGA. V shed 5 bases and J 3 bases; nucleotides not matched to a gene: 9. The method was immunoSEQ multiplex PCR; TCRdb's version includes in-frame clones alone and lacks a portion of them. The table lists roughly 82,000 clones, over 80% of them singletons. Points from the study as a whole: CD4+ T cells averaged fewer expanded clones than CD8+ T cells.

The sequencing used CD4+ or CD8+ T cells sorted from blood, collected in a trial of the OX40 agonist ivuxolimab. The rearrangement uses TRBV7-3 and TRBJ1-1, with 10 bases matching TRBD1. The sequence came from an adult with an advanced solid tumor such as melanoma, head and neck, liver or kidney cancer. The CDR3, as DNA: TGTGCCAGCAGCCCGACAGGGGGCAGGAGTGACACTGAAGCTTTCTTT. Its protein product is CASSPTGGRSDTEAFF. The whole variable domain, remainder taken from reference TRBV7-3 and TRBJ1-1, is GAGVSQTPSNKVTEKGKYVELRCDPISGHTALYWYRQSLGQGPEFLIYFQGTGAADDSGLPNDRFFAVRPEGSVSTLKIQRTERGDSAVYLCASSPTGGRSDTEAFFGQGTRLTVV.